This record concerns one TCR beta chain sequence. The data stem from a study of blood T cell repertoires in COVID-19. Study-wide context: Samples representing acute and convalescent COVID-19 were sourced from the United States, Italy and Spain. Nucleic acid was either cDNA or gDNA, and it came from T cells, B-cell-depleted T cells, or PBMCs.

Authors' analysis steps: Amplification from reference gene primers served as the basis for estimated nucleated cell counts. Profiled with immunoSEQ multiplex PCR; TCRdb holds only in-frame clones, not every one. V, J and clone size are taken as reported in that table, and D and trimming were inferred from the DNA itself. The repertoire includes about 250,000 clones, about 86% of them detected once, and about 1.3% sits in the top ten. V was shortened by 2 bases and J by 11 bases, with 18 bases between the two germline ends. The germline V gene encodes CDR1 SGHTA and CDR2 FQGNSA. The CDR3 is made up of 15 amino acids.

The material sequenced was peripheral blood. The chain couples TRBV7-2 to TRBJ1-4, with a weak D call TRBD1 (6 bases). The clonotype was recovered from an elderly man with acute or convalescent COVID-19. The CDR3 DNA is TGTGCCAGCAGCTTAAATGAAGGGGGAACGGGGAAACTGTTTTTT. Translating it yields CASSLNEGGTGKLFF.